These T cell receptor beta chains were read from a single sample in a study of blood T cell repertoires in COVID-19. TCRdb's table, derived via immunoSEQ multiplex PCR, lists solely in-frame clones and lacks some. Among about 200,000 clones listed, around nine tenths were seen once. The sample was peripheral blood. These receptors were taken from a man younger than 35 with active or convalescent COVID-19. Both conserved end residues are part of each CDR3. The D gene is left open where the match is weak. For some rows the clone size is stated as once, few or many, or as a class when expanded; others skip it.

clone_size	j_call	v_call	d_call	cdr3_aa	cdr3_nt
-	TRBJ1-5	TRBV29-1	TRBD1	CSVPGQGSQPQHF	TGCAGCGTGCCGGGACAGGGTTCCCAGCCCCAGCATTTT
-	TRBJ2-6	TRBV2	-	CASSEAMSSGANVLTF	TGTGCCAGCAGTGAAGCTATGAGTTCTGGGGCCAACGTCCTGACTTTC
-	TRBJ1-2	TRBV5-6	-	CASSLGQGGYGYTF	TGTGCCAGCAGCTTGGGGCAGGGAGGATATGGCTACACCTTC
-	TRBJ1-5	TRBV18	-	CASSPSGRDNQPQHF	TGTGCCAGCTCACCTTCCGGCAGGGACAATCAGCCCCAGCATTTT
-	TRBJ2-1	TRBV15	-	CATSRGGSGHYNEQFF	TGTGCCACCAGCAGGGGTGGGAGCGGCCACTACAATGAGCAGTTCTTC
-	TRBJ2-7	TRBV7-3	TRBD1	CASSLIRTGNVEQYF	TGTGCCAGCAGCCTGATACGGACAGGGAATGTCGAGCAGTACTTC
-	TRBJ1-2	TRBV2	TRBD1	CASRPGTGGGGYTF	TGTGCCAGTAGGCCCGGGACAGGGGGCGGAGGCTACACCTTC
-	TRBJ2-2	TRBV27	-	CASSLSSGNTGELFF	TGTGCCAGCAGTTTAAGTTCCGGGAACACCGGGGAGCTGTTTTTT
-	TRBJ2-1	TRBV12-5	-	CASGLNREPFHNEQFF	TGTGCTAGTGGTTTGAATCGGGAGCCTTTTCACAATGAGCAGTTCTTC
-	TRBJ2-5	TRBV11-2	TRBD2	CASSHRRTSGLQETQYF	TGTGCCAGCAGTCATCGCCGGACTAGCGGCCTCCAAGAGACCCAGTACTTC
-	TRBJ1-1	TRBV30	-	CAWMRAQNTEAFF	TGTGCCTGGATGAGGGCGCAGAACACTGAAGCTTTCTTT
once	TRBJ2-1	TRBV29-1	-	CSVVPPEQFF	TGCAGCGTCGTCCCCCCTGAGCAGTTCTTC
-	TRBJ1-1	TRBV3-1/TRBV3-2	-	CASSPYSNTEAFF	TGTGCCAGCAGCCCATACAGTAACACTGAAGCTTTCTTT